This T cell receptor beta chain derives from a study of T cell changes during pregnancy in multiple sclerosis. TCRdb keeps only in-frame clones here, not all; method: immunoSEQ multiplex PCR. The sample contains 30,000 to 40,000 clones, about 91% of which appear only once. The germline V and J ends were trimmed by 0 bases and 5 bases, with 14 bases remaining between them. This CDR3 region has 15 residues. The germline gives CDR1 MNHNY, CDR2 SVGAGI (reference sequence). This clonotype originated in a female donor with multiple sclerosis, enrolled in a pregnancy study. This specimen was CD8+ T cells from peripheral blood mononuclear cells, taken in the second trimester of pregnancy. The gene calls are TRBV6-6 and TRBJ2-7; D perhaps matches TRBD2 (6 bases). The CDR3 sequence: CASSYSSTGVDEQYF. For the CDR3, the DNA is TGTGCCAGCAGTTACTCAAGTACGGGAGTAGACGAGCAGTACTTC.